This TCR beta chain was documented in a study of early T cells in non-severe SARS-CoV-2 infection. CDR1 is WSHSY and CDR2 is SAAADI in the germline V gene. The CDR3 runs 16 residues. V dropped 7 bases and J dropped 0 bases, with 18 bases sitting between them. This clonotype has ten or more counts. TCRdb itself ran the 5' RACE reads through MiXCR, one entry per CDR3 protein. The sample consists of approximately 77,000 distinct CDR3 sequences, approximately 12% of them appearing once. The receptor was isolated from an adult who was a healthcare worker with PCR-confirmed SARS-CoV-2 infection or an uninfected control (not recorded which). The chain carries TRBV10-2 and TRBJ1-2, with D unclear. Sequencing used whole blood. The DNA of the CDR3 is TGCGCCAGCACCCGAACGGGCGACGGAACTAACTATGGCTACACCTTC. Its protein product is CASTRTGDGTNYGYTF.